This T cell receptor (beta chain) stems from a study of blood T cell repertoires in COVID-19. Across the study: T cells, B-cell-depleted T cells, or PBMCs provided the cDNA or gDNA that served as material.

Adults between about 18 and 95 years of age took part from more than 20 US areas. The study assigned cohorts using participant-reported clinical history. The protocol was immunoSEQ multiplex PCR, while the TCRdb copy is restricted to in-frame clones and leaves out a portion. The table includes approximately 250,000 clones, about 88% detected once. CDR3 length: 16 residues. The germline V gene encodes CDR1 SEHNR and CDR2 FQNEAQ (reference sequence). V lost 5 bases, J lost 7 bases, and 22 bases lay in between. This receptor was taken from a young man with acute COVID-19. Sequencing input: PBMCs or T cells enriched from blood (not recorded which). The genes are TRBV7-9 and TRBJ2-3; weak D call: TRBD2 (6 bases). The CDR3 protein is CASSTGTASTSNTQYF. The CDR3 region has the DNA TGTGCCAGCAGCACCGGGACTGCCTCGACCTCGAATACGCAGTATTTT.